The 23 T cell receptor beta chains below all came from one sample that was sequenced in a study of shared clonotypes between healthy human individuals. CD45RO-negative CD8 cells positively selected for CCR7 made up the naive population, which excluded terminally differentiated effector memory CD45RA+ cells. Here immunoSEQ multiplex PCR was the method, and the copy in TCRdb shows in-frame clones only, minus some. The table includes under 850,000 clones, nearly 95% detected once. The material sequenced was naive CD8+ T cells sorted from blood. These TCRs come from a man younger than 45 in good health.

Here the CDR3 DNA reads TGTGCCAGCAGCTTAGTGGGGGGACTACAGCGAAACTATGGCTACACCTTC. Its protein is CASSLVGGLQRNYGYTF. The chain uses TRBV7-9 and TRBJ1-2, with D tentatively TRBD1 (5 bases). V lost 1 base, J lost 2 bases, and 17 bases lay in between. CDR3 length: 17 residues. CDR1 SEHNR and CDR2 FQNEAQ come from the germline V gene (reference sequence).

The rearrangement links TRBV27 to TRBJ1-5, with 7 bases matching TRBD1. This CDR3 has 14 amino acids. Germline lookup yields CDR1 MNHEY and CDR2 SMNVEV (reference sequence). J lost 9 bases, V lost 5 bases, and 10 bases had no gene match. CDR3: CASSPGTAIRPQHF. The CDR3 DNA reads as TGTGCCAGCAGTCCCGGGACAGCAATCAGGCCCCAGCATTTT.

The CDR3 nucleotides are TGTGCCACCAGCTCCGAGACAGCCATGAACACTGAAGCTTTCTTT. Its protein product is CATSSETAMNTEAFF. This chain joins TRBV15 and TRBJ1-1; perhaps TRBD1 as D (5 bases). CDR1 and CDR2 (germline): LNHNV, YYDKDF (reference sequence). The V gene lost 5 bases and the J gene lost 0 bases, with 13 bases spanning the gap. This CDR3 region has 15 residues.

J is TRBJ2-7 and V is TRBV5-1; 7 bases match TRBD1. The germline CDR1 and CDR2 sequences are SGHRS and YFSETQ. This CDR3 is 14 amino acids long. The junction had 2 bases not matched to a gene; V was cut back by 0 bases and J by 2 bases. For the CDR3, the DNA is TGCGCCAGCAGCTTGGGGGACAGTACCTACGAGCAGTACTTC. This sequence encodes CASSLGDSTYEQYF.

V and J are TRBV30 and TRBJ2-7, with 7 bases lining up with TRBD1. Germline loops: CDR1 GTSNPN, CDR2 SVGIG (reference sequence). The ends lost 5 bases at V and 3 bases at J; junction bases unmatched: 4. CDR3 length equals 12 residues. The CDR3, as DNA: TGTGCCTGGGGGACAGTCAGCTACGAGCAGTACTTC. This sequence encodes CAWGTVSYEQYF.

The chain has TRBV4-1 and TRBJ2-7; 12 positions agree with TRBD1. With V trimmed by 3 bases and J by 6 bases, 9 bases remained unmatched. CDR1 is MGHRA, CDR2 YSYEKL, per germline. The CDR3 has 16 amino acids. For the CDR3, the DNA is TGCGCCAGCAGCCAGTTCGCGGGGGACAGGGGGCTCGAGCAGTACTTC. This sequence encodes CASSQFAGDRGLEQYF.

The CDR3 DNA reads as TGTGCCAGCAGCGCGGGACTAGCGGTCTACGAGCAGTACTTC. This sequence encodes CASSAGLAVYEQYF. J is TRBJ2-7 and V is TRBV9, with 11 bases fitting TRBD2. J lost 3 bases, V lost 3 bases, and 2 bases had no gene match. CDR1 is SGDLS, CDR2 YYNGEE, per germline. This CDR3 contains 14 residues.

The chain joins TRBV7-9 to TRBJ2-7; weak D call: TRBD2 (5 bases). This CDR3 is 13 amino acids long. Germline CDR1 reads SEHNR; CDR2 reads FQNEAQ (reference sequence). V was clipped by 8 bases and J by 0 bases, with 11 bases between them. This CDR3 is CASVPTSSYEQYF. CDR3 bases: TGTGCCAGCGTACCCACTAGCTCCTACGAGCAGTACTTC.

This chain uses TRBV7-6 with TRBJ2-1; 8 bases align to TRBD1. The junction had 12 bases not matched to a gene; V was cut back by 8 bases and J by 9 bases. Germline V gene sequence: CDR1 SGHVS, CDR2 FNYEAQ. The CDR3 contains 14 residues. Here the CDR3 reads CASGRTGSGGEQFF. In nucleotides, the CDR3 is TGTGCCAGCGGACGGACAGGGTCGGGCGGTGAGCAGTTCTTC. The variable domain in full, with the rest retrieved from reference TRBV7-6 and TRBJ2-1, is GAGVSQSPRYKVTKRGQDVALRCDPISGHVSLYWYRQALGQGPEFLTYFNYEAQQDKSGLPNDRFSAERPEGSISTLTIQRTEQRDSAMYRCASGRTGSGGEQFFGPGTRLTVL.

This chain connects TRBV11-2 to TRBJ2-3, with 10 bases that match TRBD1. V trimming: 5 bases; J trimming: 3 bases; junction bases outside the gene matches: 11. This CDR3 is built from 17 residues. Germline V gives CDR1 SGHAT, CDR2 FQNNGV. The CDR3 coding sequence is TGTGCCAGCAGCCAACCCGGACAGGGGGTTTGGACAGATACGCAGTATTTT. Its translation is CASSQPGQGVWTDTQYF.

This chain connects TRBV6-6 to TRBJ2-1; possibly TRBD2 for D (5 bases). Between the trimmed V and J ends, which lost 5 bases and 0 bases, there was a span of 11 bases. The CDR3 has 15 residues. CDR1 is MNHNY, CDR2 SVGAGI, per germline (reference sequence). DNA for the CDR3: TGTGCCAGCAGTCCCAGCGGTGACTCCTACAATGAGCAGTTCTTC. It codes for CASSPSGDSYNEQFF.

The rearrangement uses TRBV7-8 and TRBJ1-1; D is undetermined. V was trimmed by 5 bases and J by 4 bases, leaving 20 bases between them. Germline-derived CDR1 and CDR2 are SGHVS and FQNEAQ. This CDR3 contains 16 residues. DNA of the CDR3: TGTGCCAGCAGCGCAGGAACTTTAGGGTTGGGCACTGAAGCTTTCTTT. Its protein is CASSAGTLGLGTEAFF.

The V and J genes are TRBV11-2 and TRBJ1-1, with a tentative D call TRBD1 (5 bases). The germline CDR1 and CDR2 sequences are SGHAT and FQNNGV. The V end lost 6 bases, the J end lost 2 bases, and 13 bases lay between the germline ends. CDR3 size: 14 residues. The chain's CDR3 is CASRGLETNTEAFF. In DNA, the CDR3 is TGTGCCAGCAGGGGACTGGAAACTAACACTGAAGCTTTCTTT.

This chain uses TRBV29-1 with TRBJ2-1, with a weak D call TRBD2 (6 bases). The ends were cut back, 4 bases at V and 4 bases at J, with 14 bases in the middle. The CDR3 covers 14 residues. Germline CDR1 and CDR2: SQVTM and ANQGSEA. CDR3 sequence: CSVVGSGNYNEQFF. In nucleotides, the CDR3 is TGCAGCGTTGTAGGTAGCGGCAATTACAATGAGCAGTTCTTC.

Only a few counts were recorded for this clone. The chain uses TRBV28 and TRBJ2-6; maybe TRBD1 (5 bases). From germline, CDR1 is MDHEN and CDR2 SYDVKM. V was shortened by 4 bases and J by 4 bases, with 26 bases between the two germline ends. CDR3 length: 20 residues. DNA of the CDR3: TGTGCCAGCAGTTCGACGACCAGGGTTAGGGCGCTGTCCGGGGCCAACGTCCTGACTTTC. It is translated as CASSSTTRVRALSGANVLTF.

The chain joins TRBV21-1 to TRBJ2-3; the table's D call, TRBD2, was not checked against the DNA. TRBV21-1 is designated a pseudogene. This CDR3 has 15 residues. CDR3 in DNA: TGTGCCAGCAGCTGGGGACTAGCGTTCACAGATACGCAGTATTTT. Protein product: CASSWGLAFTDTQYF.

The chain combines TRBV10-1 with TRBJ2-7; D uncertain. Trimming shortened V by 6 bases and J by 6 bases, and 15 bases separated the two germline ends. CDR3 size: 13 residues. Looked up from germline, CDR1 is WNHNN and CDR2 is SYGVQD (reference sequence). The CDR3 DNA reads TGCGCCAGCAGCCTCTTCGAAACGGGCGAGCAGTACTTC. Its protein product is CASSLFETGEQYF.

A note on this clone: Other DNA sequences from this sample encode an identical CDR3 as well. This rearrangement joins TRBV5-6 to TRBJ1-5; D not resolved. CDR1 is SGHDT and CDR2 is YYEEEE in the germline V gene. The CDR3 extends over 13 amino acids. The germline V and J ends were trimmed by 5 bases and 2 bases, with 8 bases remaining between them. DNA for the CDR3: TGTGCCAGCAGTTCCGGGGGCAATCAGCCCCAGCATTTT. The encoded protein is CASSSGGNQPQHF. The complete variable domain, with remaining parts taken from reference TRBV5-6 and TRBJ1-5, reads DAGVTQSPTHLIKTRGQQVTLRCSPKSGHDTVSWYQQALGQGPQFIFQYYEEEERQRGNFPDRFSGHQFPNYSSELNVNALLLGDSALYLCASSSGGNQPQHFGDGTRLSIL.

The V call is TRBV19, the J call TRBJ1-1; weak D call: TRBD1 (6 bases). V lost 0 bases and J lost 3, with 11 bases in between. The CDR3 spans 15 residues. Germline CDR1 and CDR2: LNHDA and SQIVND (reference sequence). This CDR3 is CASSIDPGQYTEAFF. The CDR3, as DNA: TGTGCCAGTAGTATAGATCCAGGACAGTACACTGAAGCTTTCTTT.

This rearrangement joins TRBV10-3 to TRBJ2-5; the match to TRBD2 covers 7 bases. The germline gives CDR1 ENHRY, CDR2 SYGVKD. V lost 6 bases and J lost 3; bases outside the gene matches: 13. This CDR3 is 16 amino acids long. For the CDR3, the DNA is TGTGCCATCAGCGACCCTTCCCGGGGAGGGAAAGAGACCCAGTACTTC. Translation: CAISDPSRGGKETQYF.

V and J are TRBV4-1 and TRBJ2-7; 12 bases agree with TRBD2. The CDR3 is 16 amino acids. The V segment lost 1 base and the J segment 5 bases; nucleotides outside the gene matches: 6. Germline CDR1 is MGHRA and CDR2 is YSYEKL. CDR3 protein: CASSQGLAGVRHEQYF. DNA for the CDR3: TGCGCCAGCAGCCAAGGACTAGCGGGAGTAAGGCACGAGCAGTACTTC.

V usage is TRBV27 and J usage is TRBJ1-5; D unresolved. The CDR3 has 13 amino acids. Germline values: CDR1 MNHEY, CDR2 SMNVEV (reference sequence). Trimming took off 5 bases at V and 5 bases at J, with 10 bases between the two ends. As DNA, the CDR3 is TGTGCCAGCAGTCCCCGAGCTTATCAGCCCCAGCATTTT. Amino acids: CASSPRAYQPQHF.

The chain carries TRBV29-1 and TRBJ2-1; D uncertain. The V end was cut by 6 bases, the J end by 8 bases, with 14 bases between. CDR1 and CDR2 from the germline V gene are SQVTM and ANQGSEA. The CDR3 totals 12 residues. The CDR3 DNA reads TGCAGCGTCCGCTATACCGATGATGAGCAGTTCTTC. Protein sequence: CSVRYTDDEQFF.